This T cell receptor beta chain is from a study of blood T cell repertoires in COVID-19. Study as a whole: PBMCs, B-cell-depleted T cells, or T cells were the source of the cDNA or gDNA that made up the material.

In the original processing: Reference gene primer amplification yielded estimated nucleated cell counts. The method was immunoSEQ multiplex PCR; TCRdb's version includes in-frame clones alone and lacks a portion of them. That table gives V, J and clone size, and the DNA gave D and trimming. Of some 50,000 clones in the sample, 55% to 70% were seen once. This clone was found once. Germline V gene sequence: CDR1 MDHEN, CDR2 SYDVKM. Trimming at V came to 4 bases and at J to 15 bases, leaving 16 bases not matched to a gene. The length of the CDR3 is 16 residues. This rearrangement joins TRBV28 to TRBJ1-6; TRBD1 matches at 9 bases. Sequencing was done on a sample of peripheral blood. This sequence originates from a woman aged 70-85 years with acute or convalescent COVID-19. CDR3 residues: CASSSSSGTGKAHLHF. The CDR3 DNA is TGTGCCAGCAGTTCCTCCTCCGGGACAGGGAAGGCCCACCTCCACTTT.